What follows are 8 T cell receptor beta chains derived from one specimen sequenced in a study of blood T cell repertoires in COVID-19. Only in-frame clones appear in the TCRdb table, and some are missing; sequencing was by immunoSEQ multiplex PCR. The sample carries 220,000 or so clones, around three quarters recorded once. Sequencing was done on a sample of peripheral blood. The receptors were gathered from a woman aged 70-85 years with acute or convalescent COVID-19.

The chain has TRBV30 and TRBJ1-3, with TRBD1 matching over 8 bases. The length of the CDR3 is 15 residues. From germline, CDR1 is GTSNPN and CDR2 SVGIG (reference sequence). V was clipped by 1 base and J by 8 bases; unmatched bases: 10. CDR3 in DNA: TGTGCCTGGAGTGCAACCGGGACAGGTGATTACACCATATATTTT. Amino acids: CAWSATGTGDYTIYF.

This chain joins TRBV27 and TRBJ2-1; D might be TRBD2 (6 bases). The CDR3 sequence is 17 residues long. Per the germline V gene, CDR1 is MNHEY and CDR2 is SMNVEV (reference sequence). V was shortened by 0 bases and J by 9 bases, with 21 bases between the two germline ends. CDR3 nucleotide sequence: TGTGCCAGCAGTTTATCGATGGGGGGAAAAGGAGGTGTTGAGCAGTTCTTC. This encodes CASSLSMGGKGGVEQFF.

This sequence joins TRBV6-5 and TRBJ1-1, with 7 bases identical to TRBD1. The CDR3 has 12 residues. The ends lost 8 bases at V and 1 base at J; junction bases unmatched: 1. Germline V lookup: CDR1 MNHEY, CDR2 SVGAGI. The CDR3 loop is CASGTANTEAFF. In DNA, the CDR3 is TGTGCCAGCGGGACAGCGAACACTGAAGCTTTCTTT.

CDR3 sequence reads: CASSSSGDEQYF. The CDR3 DNA reads as TGTGCCAGCAGTTCCTCAGGGGACGAGCAGTACTTC. The chain is built from TRBV27 and TRBJ2-7, with a tentative D call TRBD1 (6 bases). This CDR3 has 12 residues. CDR1 MNHEY and CDR2 SMNVEV come from the germline V gene (reference sequence). V lost 4 bases, J lost 5 bases, and 9 bases lay in between.

The CDR3 loop reads CASSLAGGRTDTQYF. The DNA of the CDR3 is TGTGCCAGCAGCCTAGCGGGAGGCCGCACAGATACGCAGTATTTT. This sequence joins TRBV2 and TRBJ2-3, with TRBD2 matching over 11 bases. The CDR3 is made up of 15 amino acids. The V gene end was trimmed by 6 bases and the J gene end by 1 base; junction bases not matched to a gene: 3. Germline CDR1 and CDR2: SNHLY and FYNNEI.

The V call is TRBV27, the J call TRBJ1-2; D might be TRBD1 (5 bases). Germline V gene sequence: CDR1 MNHEY, CDR2 SMNVEV (reference sequence). This CDR3 is 15 amino acids long. The V and J ends lost 3 bases and 8 bases respectively, with 19 bases between them. CDR3 coding DNA: TGTGCCAGCAGTTTCGGGGGTCTCGGGGGATGGGGCTACACCTTC. Amino acid sequence: CASSFGGLGGWGYTF.

The rearrangement uses TRBV19 and TRBJ2-3; weak D call: TRBD2 (5 bases). V was cut by 6 bases and J by 6 bases, with 16 bases left in between. CDR1 is LNHDA, CDR2 SQIVND, per germline (reference sequence). This CDR3 comprises 14 residues. As DNA, the CDR3 is TGTGCCAGTAGGAGGACTCGGGTCGACGATACGCAGTATTTT. Translated: CASRRTRVDDTQYF.

J is TRBJ2-7 and V is TRBV2, with 13 bases fitting TRBD2. J gave up 1 base and V 3 bases, and 12 bases lay outside the gene matches. The CDR3 totals 19 residues. Germline assignment: CDR1 SNHLY and CDR2 FYNNEI. Here the CDR3 reads CASSEGGTSGIPLSYEQYF. CDR3 nucleotides: TGTGCCAGCAGTGAGGGGGGGACTAGCGGGATCCCTCTGTCCTACGAGCAGTACTTC.